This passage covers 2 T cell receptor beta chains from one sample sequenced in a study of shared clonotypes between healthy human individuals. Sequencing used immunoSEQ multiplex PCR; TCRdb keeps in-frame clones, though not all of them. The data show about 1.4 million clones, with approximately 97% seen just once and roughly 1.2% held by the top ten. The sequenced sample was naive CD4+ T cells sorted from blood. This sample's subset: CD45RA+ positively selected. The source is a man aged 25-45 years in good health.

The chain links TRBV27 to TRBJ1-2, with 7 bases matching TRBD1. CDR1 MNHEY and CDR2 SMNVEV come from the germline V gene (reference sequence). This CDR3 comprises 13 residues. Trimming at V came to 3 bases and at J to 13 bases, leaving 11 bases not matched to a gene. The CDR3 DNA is TGTGCCAGCAGTTTGTCTGCGGGACAGCGAATCACCTTC. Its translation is CASSLSAGQRITF.

The CDR3 region is CAAVAGGTSYEQYF. The CDR3 DNA is TGTGCCGCGGTAGCGGGTGGAACATCCTACGAGCAGTACTTC. The chain couples TRBV28 to TRBJ2-7, with 7 bases that match TRBD2. Per the germline V gene, CDR1 is MDHEN and CDR2 is SYDVKM. The CDR3 spans 14 residues. With 11 bases clipped from V and 1 base from J, the junction kept 11 bases outside the gene matches.